This TCR beta chain is from a study of blood T cell repertoires in COVID-19. The V and J ends lost 1 base and 5 bases, in that order; junction bases with no gene match: 8. This CDR3 is 15 amino acids long. Per the germline V gene, CDR1 is SGHNT and CDR2 is YYREEE (reference sequence). The assay was immunoSEQ multiplex PCR, and TCRdb's table has in-frame clones only and misses some. Of roughly 190,000 clones in the sample, approximately 84% are singletons; the top ten hold approximately 5.1%. The sample taken for sequencing was peripheral blood. The chain employs TRBV5-4 and TRBJ2-5, with 7 positions matching TRBD2. The receptor was derived from a woman in her seventies with active or convalescent COVID-19. CDR3 region: CASSLRGGGVETQYF. The CDR3 DNA is TGTGCCAGCAGCTTGCGGGGTGGGGGGGTGGAGACCCAGTACTTC. The entire variable domain, with the rest obtained from reference TRBV5-4 and TRBJ2-5, is as follows: ETGVTQSPTHLIKTRGQQVTLRCSSQSGHNTVSWYQQALGQGPQFIFQYYREEENGRGNFPPRFSGLQFPNYSSELNVNALELDDSALYLCASSLRGGGVETQYFGPGTRLLVL.